The clone carrying this T cell receptor (beta chain) occurred a few times. Its matching antigen is unknown. V was clipped by 4 bases and J by 0 bases, with 10 bases between them. Germline V lookup: CDR1 DFQATT, CDR2 SNEGSKA (reference sequence). This CDR3 comprises 14 residues. Combining a sample-barcoded 5' primer with a J-beta primer mix, a second PCR ran for roughly 7 to 11 cycles. The study obtained at least 3 million CDR3-containing paired-end reads from every sample. TCRdb processed the 5' RACE reads anew with MiXCR; each CDR3 protein has one entry. In the table there are about 1.8 million distinct CDR3 sequences, approximately 50% of which are singletons. This sample was taken from a study of blood T cells in healthy people across ages. Looking at the study overall: About one barcoded beta molecule per two T cells was captured by template switching. Overall study findings and caveats: Donors of long life had a larger count of naive CD4+ cells and greater diversity than aged donors.

This clonotype was obtained from a middle-aged woman in good health. This chain links TRBV20-1 with TRBJ2-4; D not resolved. Source material: blood. CDR3 nucleotide sequence: TGCAGTGCTACCTTAGGATTAGCCAAAAACATTCAGTACTTC. It specifies CSATLGLAKNIQYF.